This TCR beta chain was sequenced during a study of T cell clonotyping in hematopoietic cell transplantation. General study findings and limits: At the given depth, recipient repertoires were over 95% de novo clonotypes.

About this clone itself: Antigen specificity is unknown.

This table comes from immunoSEQ multiplex PCR, and its TCRdb copy is limited to in-frame clones, with some not included. The sample includes 65,000 to 80,000 clones, almost 97% of them seen just once. From germline, CDR1 is MNHEY and CDR2 SMNVEV (reference sequence). The CDR3 loop spans 17 amino acids. The V end was cut by 2 bases, the J end by 6 bases, with 20 bases between. Time point specified: recipient sample about 28 days before transplant, after cytoreduction. V usage is TRBV27 and J usage is TRBJ2-1; no definite D call. This specimen consisted of peripheral blood mononuclear cells, obtained before stem cell transplant. This TCR was recovered from a woman in her fifties or sixties with acute myeloid leukemia. Some clones in this sample may be carry-over from other donors' samples. The CDR3 DNA reads TGTGCCAGCAGTTTAGATCGCCGGGTTATTGTATTCAATGAGCAGTTCTTC. It encodes CASSLDRRVIVFNEQFF.